This passage covers 5 T cell receptor beta chains from one sample sequenced in a study of human T cells and chemical hapten exposure. Documented time point: patch test 1, 2 weeks after DPC sensitization. Specified treatment: therapeutic diphenylcyclopropenone sensitization with weekly scalp DPC. In TCRdb, the RACE reads were re-called with MiXCR into one record per CDR3 protein. There are over 75,000 distinct CDR3 sequences in the sample; approximately 8% occur only once, and about 1.4% lies in the top ten. Sequences were derived from whole blood, sampled in connection with sensitization to the hapten diphenylcyclopropenone (DPC). The receptors shown here come from a woman aged 25 to 39 with alopecia areata. Some clones in this sample may be carry-over from other donors' samples.

Comment on this clonotype: A read error may account for a junction end that differs from germline. The rearrangement uses TRBV5-1 and TRBJ2-3, with a tentative D call TRBD1 (5 bases). CDR1 and CDR2 (germline): SGHRS, YFSETQ. The CDR3 sequence is 15 residues long. In DNA, the CDR3 is TGCACCAGCAGCCTGCAGGGATATAGCACAGATACGCAGTATTTT. It encodes CTSSLQGYSTDTQYF.

This clonotype appeared many times. V and J are TRBV4-1 and TRBJ2-5; a weak D match, TRBD2 (6 bases). There are 15 residues in the CDR3. Per the germline V gene, CDR1 is MGHRA and CDR2 is YSYEKL. V shed 0 bases and J shed 5 bases, with 13 bases lying between them. The CDR3: CASSQDWGGGETQYF. The CDR3 DNA sequence: TGCGCCAGCAGCCAAGATTGGGGTGGGGGGGAGACCCAGTACTTC.

A word on this clonotype: With a much larger clone just one base away, this may be a read error. CDR3 coding DNA: TGCAGCGTTAGGCAGCGGAGCAATCAGCCCCAGAATTTT. Protein product: CSVRQRSNQPQNF. The chain employs TRBV29-1 and TRBJ1-5; the D is unclear. The length of the CDR3 is 13 residues. Germline CDR1 SQVTM, CDR2 ANQGSEA.

The chain links TRBV30 to TRBJ2-3; D might be TRBD1 (6 bases). CDR1 is GTSNPN and CDR2 is SVGIG in the germline V gene (reference sequence). Trimming took 5 bases from V and 5 from J, leaving 20 bases between them. The CDR3 covers 15 residues. The CDR3 reads CAWGSGVRMGDTQYF. The CDR3 nucleotides read TGTGCCTGGGGATCAGGGGTTCGCATGGGAGATACGCAGTATTTT.

This clonotype came up many times. As DNA, the CDR3 is TGCAGTGCTAGAGTGGCGTATGGAGGGGCGAGTTCACCCCTCCACTTT. Encoded protein: CSARVAYGGASSPLHF. The gene calls are TRBV20-1 and TRBJ1-6; a weak D match, TRBD1 (5 bases). From germline, CDR1 is DFQATT and CDR2 SNEGSKA (reference sequence). V dropped 1 base and J dropped 9 bases, with 19 bases sitting between them. The CDR3 length is 16 residues.